Here is one T cell receptor (beta chain) with its context. Its matching antigen is unknown. Some clones are missing from TCRdb's copy, which holds only in-frame ones; the method was immunoSEQ multiplex PCR. The sample comprises 55,000 to 70,000 clones, roughly 90% of which are singletons, and roughly 7.4% rests with the top ten. The data were taken from a study of T cell responses to AZD1222 COVID-19 vaccine. Overall study context: Combined were second doses at about 4 or about 12 weeks.

The study's findings and limits: The breadth and depth of Spike-specific TCRs increased once two AZD1222 doses had been given.

This CDR3 contains 13 residues. Trimming took 6 bases from V and 5 from J, leaving 14 bases between them. Germline V gene lookup returns CDR1 SGHRS and CDR2 YFSETQ. The specimen comprised peripheral blood, sampled on day 0 of AZD1222 vaccination. V gene TRBV5-1 combines with J gene TRBJ1-1; D remains ambiguous. This TCR derives from an adult in good health. The CDR3 DNA sequence: TGCGCCAGCACCCCGGTTGGAGCGACTGAAGCTTTCTTT. This codes for CASTPVGATEAFF.